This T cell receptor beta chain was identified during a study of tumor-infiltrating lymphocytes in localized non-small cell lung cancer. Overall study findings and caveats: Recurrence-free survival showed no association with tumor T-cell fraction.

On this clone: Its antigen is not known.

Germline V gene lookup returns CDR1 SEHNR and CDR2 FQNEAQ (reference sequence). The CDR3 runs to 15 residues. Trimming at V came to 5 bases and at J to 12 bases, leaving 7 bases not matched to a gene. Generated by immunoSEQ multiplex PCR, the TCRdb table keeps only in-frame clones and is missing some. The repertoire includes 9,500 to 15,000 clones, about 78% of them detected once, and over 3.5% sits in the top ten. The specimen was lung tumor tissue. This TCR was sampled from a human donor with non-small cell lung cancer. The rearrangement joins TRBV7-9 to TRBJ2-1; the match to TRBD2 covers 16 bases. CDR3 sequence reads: CASSPHGTSGRVQFF. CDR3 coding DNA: TGTGCCAGCAGCCCCCACGGGACTAGCGGGAGGGTGCAGTTCTTC.